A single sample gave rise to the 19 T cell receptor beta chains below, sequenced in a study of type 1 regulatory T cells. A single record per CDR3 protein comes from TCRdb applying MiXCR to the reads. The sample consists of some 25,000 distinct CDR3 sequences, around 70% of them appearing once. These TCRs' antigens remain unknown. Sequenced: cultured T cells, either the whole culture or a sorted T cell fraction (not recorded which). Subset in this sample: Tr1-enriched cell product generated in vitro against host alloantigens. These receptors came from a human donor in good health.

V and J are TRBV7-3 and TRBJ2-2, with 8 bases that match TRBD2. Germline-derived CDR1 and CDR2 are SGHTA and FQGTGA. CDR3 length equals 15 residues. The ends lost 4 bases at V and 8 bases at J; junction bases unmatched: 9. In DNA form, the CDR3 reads TGTGCCAGCAGCTCAATGCGGACTAGCCCTGGGGAGCTGTTTTTT. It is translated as CASSSMRTSPGELFF.

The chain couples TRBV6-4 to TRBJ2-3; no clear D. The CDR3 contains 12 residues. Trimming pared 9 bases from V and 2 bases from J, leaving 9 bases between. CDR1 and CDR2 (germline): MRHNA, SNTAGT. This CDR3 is CASQSATDTQYF. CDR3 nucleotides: TGTGCCAGTCAGAGCGCCACAGATACGCAGTATTTT.

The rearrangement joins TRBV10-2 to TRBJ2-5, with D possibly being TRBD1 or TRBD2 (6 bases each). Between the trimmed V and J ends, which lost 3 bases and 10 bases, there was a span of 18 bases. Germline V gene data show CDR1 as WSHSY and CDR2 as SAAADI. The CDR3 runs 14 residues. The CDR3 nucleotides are TGCGCCAGCAGTGATCGGTGGGGGGCTGGGGTCCAGTACTTC. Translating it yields CASSDRWGAGVQYF.

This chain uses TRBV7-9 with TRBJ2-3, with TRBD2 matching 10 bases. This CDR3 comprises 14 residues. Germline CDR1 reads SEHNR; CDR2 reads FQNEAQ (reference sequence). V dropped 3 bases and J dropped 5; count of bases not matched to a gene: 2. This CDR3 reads CASSLLAGEDTQYF. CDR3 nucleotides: TGTGCCAGCAGCTTGCTAGCGGGGGAAGATACGCAGTATTTT.

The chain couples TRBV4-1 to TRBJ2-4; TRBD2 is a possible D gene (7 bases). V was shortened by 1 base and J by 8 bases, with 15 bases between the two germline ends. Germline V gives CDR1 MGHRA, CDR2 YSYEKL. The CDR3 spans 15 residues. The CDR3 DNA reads TGCGCCAGCAGCCAAGTATGGGGGGCGGGGGACATTCAGTACTTC. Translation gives CASSQVWGAGDIQYF.

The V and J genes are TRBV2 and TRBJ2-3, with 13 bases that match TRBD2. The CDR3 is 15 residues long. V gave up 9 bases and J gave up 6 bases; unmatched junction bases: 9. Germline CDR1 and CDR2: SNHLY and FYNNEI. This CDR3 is CARRTSGGSGDTQYF. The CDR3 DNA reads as TGTGCCAGAAGGACTAGCGGGGGCTCCGGGGATACGCAGTATTTT. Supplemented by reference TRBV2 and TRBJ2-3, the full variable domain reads EPEVTQTPSHQVTQMGQEVILRCVPISNHLYFYWYRQILGQKVEFLVSFYNNEISEKSEIFDDQFSVERPDGSNFTLKIRSTKLEDSAMYFCARRTSGGSGDTQYFGPGTRLTVL.

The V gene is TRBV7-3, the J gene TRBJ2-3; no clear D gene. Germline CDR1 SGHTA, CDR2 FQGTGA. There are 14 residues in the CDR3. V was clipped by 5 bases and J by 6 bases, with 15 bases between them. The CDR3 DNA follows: TGTGCCAGCAGCCCGTGGGTTCCGGAGGATACGCAGTATTTT. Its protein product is CASSPWVPEDTQYF.

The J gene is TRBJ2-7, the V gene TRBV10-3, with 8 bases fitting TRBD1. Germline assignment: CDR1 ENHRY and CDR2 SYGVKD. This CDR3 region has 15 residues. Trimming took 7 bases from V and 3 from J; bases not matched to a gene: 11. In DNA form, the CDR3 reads TGTGCCATCACCGAAGGACAGGGCTCGCTCTACGAGCAGTACTTC. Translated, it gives CAITEGQGSLYEQYF.

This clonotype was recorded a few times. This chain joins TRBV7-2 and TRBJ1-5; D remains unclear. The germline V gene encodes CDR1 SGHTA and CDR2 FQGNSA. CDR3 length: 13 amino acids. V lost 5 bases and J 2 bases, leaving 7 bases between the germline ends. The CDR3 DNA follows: TGTGCCAGCAGCACCCAGCGCAATCAGCCCCAGCATTTT. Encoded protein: CASSTQRNQPQHF.

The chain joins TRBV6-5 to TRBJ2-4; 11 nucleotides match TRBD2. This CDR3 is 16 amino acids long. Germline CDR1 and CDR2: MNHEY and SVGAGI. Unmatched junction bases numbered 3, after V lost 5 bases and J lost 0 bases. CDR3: CASSPGLAVAKNIQYF. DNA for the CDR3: TGTGCCAGCAGTCCGGGACTAGCGGTAGCCAAAAACATTCAGTACTTC.

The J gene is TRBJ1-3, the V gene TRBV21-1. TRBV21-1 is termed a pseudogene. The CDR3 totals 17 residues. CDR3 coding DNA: TGTGCCAGCAGCAAAGAAGGGACGAGGGCCTCTGGAAACACCATATATTTT. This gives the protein CASSKEGTRASGNTIYF.

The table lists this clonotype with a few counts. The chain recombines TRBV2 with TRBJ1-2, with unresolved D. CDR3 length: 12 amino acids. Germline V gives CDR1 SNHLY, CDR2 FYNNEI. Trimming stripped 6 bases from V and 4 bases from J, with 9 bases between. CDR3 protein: CASSPDFYGYTF. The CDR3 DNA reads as TGTGCCAGCAGCCCAGATTTCTATGGCTACACCTTC.

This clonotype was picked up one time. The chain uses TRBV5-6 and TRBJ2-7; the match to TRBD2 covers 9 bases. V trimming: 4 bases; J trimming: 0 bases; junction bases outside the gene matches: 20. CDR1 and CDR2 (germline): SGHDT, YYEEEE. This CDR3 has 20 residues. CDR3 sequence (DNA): TGTGCCAGCAGCCCTAAGCGTTGGGCGGGGGGGCCCCGAAGCTCCTACGAGCAGTACTTC. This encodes CASSPKRWAGGPRSSYEQYF.

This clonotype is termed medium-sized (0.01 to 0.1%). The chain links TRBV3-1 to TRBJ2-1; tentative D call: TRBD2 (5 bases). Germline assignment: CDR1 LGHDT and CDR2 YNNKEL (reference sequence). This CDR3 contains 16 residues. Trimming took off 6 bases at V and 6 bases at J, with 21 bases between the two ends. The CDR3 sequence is CASSPAARVPSNEQFF. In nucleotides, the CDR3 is TGTGCCAGCAGTCCTGCTGCGCGGGTACCGTCCAATGAGCAGTTCTTC.

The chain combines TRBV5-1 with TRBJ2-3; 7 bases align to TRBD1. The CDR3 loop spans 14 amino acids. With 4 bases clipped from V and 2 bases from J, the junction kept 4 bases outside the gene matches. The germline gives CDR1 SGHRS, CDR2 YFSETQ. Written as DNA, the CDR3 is TGCGCCAGCAGCCCGGGACAGCCCACAGATACGCAGTATTTT. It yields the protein CASSPGQPTDTQYF.

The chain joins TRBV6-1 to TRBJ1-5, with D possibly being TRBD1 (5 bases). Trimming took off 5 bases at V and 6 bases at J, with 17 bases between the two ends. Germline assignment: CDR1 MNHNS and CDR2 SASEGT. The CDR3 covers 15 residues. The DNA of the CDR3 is TGTGCCAGCAGTTCTCTCGAGGGGATGGGTCAGCCCCAGCATTTT. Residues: CASSSLEGMGQPQHF.

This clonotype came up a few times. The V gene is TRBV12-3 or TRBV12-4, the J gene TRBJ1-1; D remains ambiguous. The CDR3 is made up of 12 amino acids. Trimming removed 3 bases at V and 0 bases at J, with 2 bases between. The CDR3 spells CASSFVNTEAFF. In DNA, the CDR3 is TGTGCCAGCAGTTTTGTGAACACTGAAGCTTTCTTT.

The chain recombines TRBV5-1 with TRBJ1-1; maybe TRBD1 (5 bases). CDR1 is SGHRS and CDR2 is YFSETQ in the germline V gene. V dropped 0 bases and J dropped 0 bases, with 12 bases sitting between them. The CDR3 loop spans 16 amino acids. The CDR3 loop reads CASSLGGAQMNTEAFF. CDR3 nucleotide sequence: TGCGCCAGCAGCTTGGGAGGGGCCCAAATGAACACTGAAGCTTTCTTT. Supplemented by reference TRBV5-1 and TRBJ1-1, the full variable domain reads KAGVTQTPRYLIKTRGQQVTLSCSPISGHRSVSWYQQTPGQGLQFLFEYFSETQRNKGNFPGRFSGRQFSNSRSEMNVSTLELGDSALYLCASSLGGAQMNTEAFFGQGTRLTVV.

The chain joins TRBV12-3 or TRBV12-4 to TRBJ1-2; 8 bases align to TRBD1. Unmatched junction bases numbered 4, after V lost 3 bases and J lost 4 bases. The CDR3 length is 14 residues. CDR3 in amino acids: CASSFRGRGYGYTF. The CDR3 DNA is TGTGCCAGCAGTTTCAGGGGGCGCGGCTATGGCTACACCTTC.